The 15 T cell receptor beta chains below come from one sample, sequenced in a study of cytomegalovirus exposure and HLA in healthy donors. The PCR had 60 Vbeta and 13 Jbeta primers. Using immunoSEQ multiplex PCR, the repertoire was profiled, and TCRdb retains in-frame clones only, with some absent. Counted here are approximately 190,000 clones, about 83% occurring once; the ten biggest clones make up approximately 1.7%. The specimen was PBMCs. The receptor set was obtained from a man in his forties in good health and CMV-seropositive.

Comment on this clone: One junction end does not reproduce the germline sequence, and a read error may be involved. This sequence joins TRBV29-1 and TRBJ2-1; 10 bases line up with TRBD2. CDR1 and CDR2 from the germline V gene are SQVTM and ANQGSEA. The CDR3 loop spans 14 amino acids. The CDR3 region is CGVGGTSAYNEQFF. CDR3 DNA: TGCGGCGTTGGGGGGACTAGCGCCTACAATGAGCAGTTCTTC.

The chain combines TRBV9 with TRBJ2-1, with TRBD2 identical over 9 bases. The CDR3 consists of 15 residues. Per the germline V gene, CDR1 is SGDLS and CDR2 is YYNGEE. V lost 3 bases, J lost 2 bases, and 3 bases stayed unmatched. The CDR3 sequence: CASSASSGTYNEQFF. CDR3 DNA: TGTGCCAGCAGCGCCTCTAGCGGGACCTACAATGAGCAGTTCTTC.

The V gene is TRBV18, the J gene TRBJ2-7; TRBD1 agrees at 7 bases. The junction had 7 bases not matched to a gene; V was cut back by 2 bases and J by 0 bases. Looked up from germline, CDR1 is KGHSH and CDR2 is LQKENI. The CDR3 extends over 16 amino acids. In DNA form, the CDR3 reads TGTGCCAGCTCACCATACCAGGGGGAGAGCTCCTACGAGCAGTACTTC. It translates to CASSPYQGESSYEQYF. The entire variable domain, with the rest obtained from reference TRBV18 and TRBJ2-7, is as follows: NAGVMQNPRHLVRRRGQEARLRCSPMKGHSHVYWYRQLPEEGLKFMVYLQKENIIDESGMPKERFSAEFPKEGPSILRIQQVVRGDSAAYFCASSPYQGESSYEQYFGPGTRLTVT.

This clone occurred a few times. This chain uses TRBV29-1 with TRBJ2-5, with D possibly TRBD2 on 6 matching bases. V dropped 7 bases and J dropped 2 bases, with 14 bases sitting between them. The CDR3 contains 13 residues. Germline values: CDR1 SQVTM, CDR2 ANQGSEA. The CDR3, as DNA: TGCAGCGCTTACATCGGGGGACAAGAGACCCAGTACTTC. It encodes CSAYIGGQETQYF.

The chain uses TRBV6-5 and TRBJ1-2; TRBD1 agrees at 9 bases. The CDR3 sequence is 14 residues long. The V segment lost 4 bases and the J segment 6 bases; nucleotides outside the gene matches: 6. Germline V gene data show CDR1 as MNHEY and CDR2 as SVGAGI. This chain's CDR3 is CASSSPGTGHGYTF. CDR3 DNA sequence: TGTGCCAGCAGTTCCCCCGGGACAGGGCATGGCTACACCTTC.

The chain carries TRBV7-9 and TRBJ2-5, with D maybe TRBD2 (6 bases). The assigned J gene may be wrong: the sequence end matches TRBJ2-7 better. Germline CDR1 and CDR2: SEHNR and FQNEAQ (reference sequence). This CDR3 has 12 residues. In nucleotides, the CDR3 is TGTGCCAGCAGCTGGAGGGCCTACGAGCAGTACTTC. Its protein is CASSWRAYEQYF.

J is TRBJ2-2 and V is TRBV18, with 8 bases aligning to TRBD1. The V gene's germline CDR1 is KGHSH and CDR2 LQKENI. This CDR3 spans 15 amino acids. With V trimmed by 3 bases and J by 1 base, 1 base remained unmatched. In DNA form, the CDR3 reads TGTGCCAGCTCACCTACAGGGGGGAACACCGGGGAGCTGTTTTTT. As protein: CASSPTGGNTGELFF.

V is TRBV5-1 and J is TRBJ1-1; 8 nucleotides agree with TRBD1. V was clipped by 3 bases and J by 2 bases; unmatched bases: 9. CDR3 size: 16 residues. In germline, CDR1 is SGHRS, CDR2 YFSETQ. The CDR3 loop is CASSWGDRGYNTEAFF. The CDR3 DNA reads TGCGCCAGCAGCTGGGGAGACAGGGGCTATAACACTGAAGCTTTCTTT. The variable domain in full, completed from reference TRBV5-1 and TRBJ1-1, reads KAGVTQTPRYLIKTRGQQVTLSCSPISGHRSVSWYQQTPGQGLQFLFEYFSETQRNKGNFPGRFSGRQFSNSRSEMNVSTLELGDSALYLCASSWGDRGYNTEAFFGQGTRLTVV.

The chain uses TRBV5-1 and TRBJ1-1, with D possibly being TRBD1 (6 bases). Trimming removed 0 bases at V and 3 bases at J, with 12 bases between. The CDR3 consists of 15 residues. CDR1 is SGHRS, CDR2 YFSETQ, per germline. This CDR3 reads CASSLDGYRDTEAFF. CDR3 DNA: TGCGCCAGCAGCTTGGACGGATACAGGGACACTGAAGCTTTCTTT.

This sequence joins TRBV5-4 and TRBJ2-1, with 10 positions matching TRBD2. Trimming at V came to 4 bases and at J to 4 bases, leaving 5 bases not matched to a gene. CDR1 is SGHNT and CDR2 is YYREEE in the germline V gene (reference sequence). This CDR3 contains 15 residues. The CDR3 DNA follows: TGTGCCAGCAGCCGAGCGGGAGGGCCGTACAATGAGCAGTTCTTC. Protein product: CASSRAGGPYNEQFF.

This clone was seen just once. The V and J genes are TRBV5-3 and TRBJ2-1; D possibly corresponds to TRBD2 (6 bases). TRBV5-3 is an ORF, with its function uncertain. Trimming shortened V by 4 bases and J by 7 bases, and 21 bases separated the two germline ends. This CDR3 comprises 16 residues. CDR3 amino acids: CARSPLGVLGGNEQFF. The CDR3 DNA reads TGTGCCAGAAGCCCCTTGGGTGTACTGGGGGGTAATGAGCAGTTCTTC.

The CDR3 nucleotides are TGTGCCAGCAGCCCCCTGGGACAGACTAAGAACACTGAAGCTTTCTTT. It translates to CASSPLGQTKNTEAFF. The chain couples TRBV11-1 to TRBJ1-1; TRBD1 matches 7 bases. J gave up 1 base and V 5 bases, and 10 bases lay outside the gene matches. The CDR3 has 16 amino acids. The germline V gene has CDR1 SGHAT and CDR2 FQDESV (reference sequence).

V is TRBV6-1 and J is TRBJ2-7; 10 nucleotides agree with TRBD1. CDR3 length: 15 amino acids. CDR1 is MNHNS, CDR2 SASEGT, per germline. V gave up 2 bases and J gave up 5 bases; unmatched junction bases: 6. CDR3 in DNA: TGTGCCAGCAGTGAAAAATGGGACAGGGGCGACGAGCAGTACTTC. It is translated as CASSEKWDRGDEQYF.

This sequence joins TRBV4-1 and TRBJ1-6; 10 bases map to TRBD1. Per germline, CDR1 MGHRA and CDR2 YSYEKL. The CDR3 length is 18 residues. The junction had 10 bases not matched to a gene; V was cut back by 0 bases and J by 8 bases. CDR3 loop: CASSQDKRTGGFDSPLHF. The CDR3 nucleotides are TGCGCCAGCAGCCAAGATAAGAGGACAGGGGGTTTTGATTCACCCCTCCACTTT.

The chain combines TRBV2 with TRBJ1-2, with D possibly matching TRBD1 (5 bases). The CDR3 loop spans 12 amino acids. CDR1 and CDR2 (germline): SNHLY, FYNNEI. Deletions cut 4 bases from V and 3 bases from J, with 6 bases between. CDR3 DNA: TGTGCCAGCAGTGCGACAGACTATGGCTACACCTTC. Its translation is CASSATDYGYTF. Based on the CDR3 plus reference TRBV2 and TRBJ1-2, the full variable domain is EPEVTQTPSHQVTQMGQEVILRCVPISNHLYFYWYRQILGQKVEFLVSFYNNEISEKSEIFDDQFSVERPDGSNFTLKIRSTKLEDSAMYFCASSATDYGYTFGSGTRLTVV.